The 9 T cell receptor beta chains reported below all come from one sample, sequenced in a study of blood T cell repertoires in COVID-19. Profiled with immunoSEQ multiplex PCR; TCRdb holds only in-frame clones, not every one. The repertoire consists of roughly 60,000 clones, with around 80% occurring once and the leading ten covering 10%. Sequencing input: peripheral blood. These TCRs come from a man aged 25 to 40 with COVID-19, enrolled during active disease.

CDR3 bases: TGTGCCAGCAGTGTAGGGGCCCCTCACAATGAGCAGTTCTTC. This encodes CASSVGAPHNEQFF. The chain joins TRBV6-4 to TRBJ2-1; D perhaps matches TRBD1 (5 bases). Trimming shortened V by 4 bases and J by 5 bases, and 12 bases separated the two germline ends. The CDR3 is 14 amino acids. The germline CDR1 and CDR2 sequences are MRHNA and SNTAGT.

The chain is built from TRBV5-5 and TRBJ2-7; 9 nucleotides agree with TRBD1. This CDR3 comprises 12 residues. V shed 3 bases, J shed 7 bases, and the junction held 2 bases outside the gene matches. In germline, CDR1 is SGHKS, CDR2 YYEKEE (reference sequence). The CDR3 sequence: CASSWTGVEQYF. CDR3 nucleotide sequence: TGTGCCAGCAGCTGGACAGGGGTTGAGCAGTACTTC.

This chain links TRBV5-5 with TRBJ1-5; 7 nucleotides align to TRBD1. The J segment lost 7 bases and the V segment lost 4 bases, leaving 8 bases of the junction unmatched. This CDR3 has 14 amino acids. Germline CDR1 reads SGHKS; CDR2 reads YYEKEE (reference sequence). CDR3 residues: CASSRGQVDQPQHF. The CDR3 DNA sequence: TGTGCCAGCAGCCGTGGACAGGTCGACCAGCCCCAGCATTTT.

This clone came up a few times. This chain links TRBV28 with TRBJ1-2; 11 bases align to TRBD1. CDR1 is MDHEN and CDR2 is SYDVKM in the germline V gene. Trimming removed 4 bases from V and 8 bases from J; junction bases left unmatched: 6. This CDR3 has 14 residues. The CDR3 here is CASSWTGGKGGYTF. The CDR3 nucleotides read TGTGCCAGCAGTTGGACAGGGGGCAAGGGGGGCTACACCTTC.

The chain employs TRBV7-9 and TRBJ1-1, with D tentatively TRBD1 (6 bases). The ends were cut back, 10 bases at V and 4 bases at J, with 13 bases in the middle. The CDR3 runs to 12 residues. The V gene's germline CDR1 is SEHNR and CDR2 FQNEAQ (reference sequence). The CDR3 is CATIPRGTEAFF. The CDR3 DNA follows: TGTGCCACCATTCCCAGGGGCACTGAAGCTTTCTTT. The full variable domain, in which reference TRBV7-9 and TRBJ1-1 provide the parts outside the CDR3, is DTGVSQNPRHKITKRGQNVTFRCDPISEHNRLYWYRQTLGQGPEFLTYFQNEAQLEKSRLLSDRFSAERPKGSFSTLEIQRTEQGDSAMYLCATIPRGTEAFFGQGTRLTVV.

This chain joins TRBV10-3 and TRBJ2-1, with a possible D match to TRBD2 (6 bases). The length of the CDR3 is 15 residues. V was pared by 6 bases and J by 2 bases, with 14 bases between. CDR1 ENHRY and CDR2 SYGVKD come from the germline V gene. The CDR3 DNA reads TGTGCCATCAGCAACCGGGACTCCACCTACAATGAGCAGTTCTTC. Its protein product is CAISNRDSTYNEQFF.

V gene TRBV7-6 combines with J gene TRBJ2-5; TRBD2 aligns across 7 bases. This CDR3 has 16 residues. CDR1 SGHVS and CDR2 FNYEAQ come from the germline V gene. The V and J ends lost 5 bases and 5 bases, in that order; junction bases with no gene match: 14. The CDR3 here is CASSPVGQGGRETQYF. The CDR3 nucleotides read TGTGCCAGCAGCCCGGTAGGGCAGGGAGGGCGGGAGACCCAGTACTTC.

The chain is built from TRBV5-6 and TRBJ2-7; no reliable D call. Looked up from germline, CDR1 is SGHDT and CDR2 is YYEEEE. This CDR3 has 12 amino acids. The ends were cut back, 3 bases at V and 5 bases at J, with 9 bases in the middle. Here the CDR3 reads CASSSTTDEQYF. CDR3 bases: TGTGCCAGCAGCTCTACTACCGACGAGCAGTACTTC.

This chain connects TRBV9 to TRBJ2-3; 9 bases are shared with TRBD1. CDR1 and CDR2 (germline): SGDLS, YYNGEE. The junction had 9 bases not matched to a gene; V was cut back by 2 bases and J by 5 bases. The CDR3 totals 16 residues. CDR3 amino acids: CASSVTVTGGQDTQYF. The CDR3 bases are TGTGCCAGCAGCGTGACCGTGACAGGGGGTCAAGATACGCAGTATTTT.